These T cell receptor beta chains were read from a single sample in a study of neurological immune-mediated disorders. TCRdb ran MiXCR on the 5' RACE reads and lists one entry per CDR3 protein. The data contain roughly 80,000 distinct CDR3 sequences, roughly 9% of them singletons. Material: PBMCs. The receptors were sampled from a man aged 50-59 years in good health. The CDR3 runs from the conserved cysteine through the conserved F or W. D genes are given only for firm matches. Rows may omit the clone size; those that give it use once, few, many or a size class.

j_gene | v_gene | abundance | d_gene | CDR3nt | CDR3aa
TRBJ2-5 | TRBV12-3/TRBV12-4 | many | . | TGTGCCAGCAGTTTACAGGGTTGGGAGACCCAGTACTTC | CASSLQGWETQYF
TRBJ2-1 | TRBV29-1 | many | . | TGCAGCGGCGTAGGCAGGCATGAGCAGTTCTTC | CSGVGRHEQFF
TRBJ1-4 | TRBV20-1 | . | . | TGCAGTGCAGAGACAACTAATGAAAAACTGTTTTTT | CSAETTNEKLFF
TRBJ2-3 | TRBV11-2 | many | TRBD1 | TGTGCCAGCAGCGGCCTGGGACAGGGGGTTACAGATACGCAGTATTTT | CASSGLGQGVTDTQYF
TRBJ1-5 | TRBV19 | many | . | TGTGCCAGTAGAGAAAACAGGGCAGAAGGAGCCCAGCATTTT | CASRENRAEGAQHF
TRBJ1-1 | TRBV5-1 | many | . | TGCGCCAGCAGCTCTGGGATCGCTCAAATGAACACTGAAGCTTTCTTT | CASSSGIAQMNTEAFF
TRBJ2-1 | TRBV5-1 | many | . | TGCGCCAGCAGCTTGTATCAGGAGTCCTACAATGAGCAGTTCTTC | CASSLYQESYNEQFF
TRBJ1-2 | TRBV10-3 | many | TRBD1 | TGTGCCATCAGTGAGTCCCGGGACAGGGACTATGGCTACACCTTC | CAISESRDRDYGYTF
TRBJ2-5 | TRBV13 | many | . | TGTGCCAGCAGCTTAATTCGTGAAGAGACCCAGTACTTC | CASSLIREETQYF
TRBJ2-1 | TRBV15 | many | TRBD2 | TGTGCCACCAGCAGAGATGGAATAGCGGGAGTGTACAATGAGCAGTTCTTC | CATSRDGIAGVYNEQFF
TRBJ1-3 | TRBV9 | many | . | TGTGCCAGCAGCCCCCAGACAGTGACTGGAAACACCATATATTTT | CASSPQTVTGNTIYF
TRBJ2-1 | TRBV5-1 | many | . | TGCGCCAGCAGCGAATTGGATAGCTCCTACAATGAGCAGTTCTTC | CASSELDSSYNEQFF
TRBJ1-1 | TRBV12-3/TRBV12-4 | many | TRBD1 | TGTGCCAGCAGTTTGGGGACAGGGAGGGGTACGAACACTGAAGCTTTCTTT | CASSLGTGRGTNTEAFF
TRBJ2-1 | TRBV7-6 | many | . | TGTGCCAGCAGCTTAGCGGTGGCCACTAGAGCCTACAATGAGCAGTTCTTC | CASSLAVATRAYNEQFF
TRBJ2-1 | TRBV7-8 | . | TRBD2 | TGTGCCAGCAGCGGGAGCGGGAGGGCCTACAATGAGCAGTTCTTC | CASSGSGRAYNEQFF
TRBJ1-6 | TRBV14 | many | . | TGTGCCAGCAGCCAAGATTTATCACCCCTCCACTTT | CASSQDLSPLHF
TRBJ2-3 | TRBV5-1 | many | . | TGCGCCAGCAGCTTGGGGGCAGGCAGGGGAGGAGCAGATACGCAGTATTTT | CASSLGAGRGGADTQYF
TRBJ1-4 | TRBV6-6 | many | TRBD1 | TGTGCCAGCAGTTACTCGGGGAGGGGGCGGACTAATGAAAAACTGTTTTTT | CASSYSGRGRTNEKLFF
TRBJ2-4 | TRBV11-2 | many | TRBD2 | TGTGCCAGCAGCCCACGAGCGGGGATGGGGACCAAAAACATTCAGTACTTC | CASSPRAGMGTKNIQYF
TRBJ2-3 | TRBV20-1 | many | TRBD1 | TGCAGTGCCCCCCGGACAGGGGACGGCACAGATACGCAGTATTTT | CSAPRTGDGTDTQYF
TRBJ2-3 | TRBV29-1 | many | . | TGCAGCGTTGGTTCAAGGACAGACACAGATACGCAGTATTTT | CSVGSRTDTDTQYF
TRBJ2-1 | TRBV12-3/TRBV12-4 | . | TRBD2 | TGTGCCAGCAGTTTAATCGGGAGGTTAACCGTCGATGAGCAGTTCTTC | CASSLIGRLTVDEQFF
TRBJ1-5 | TRBV7-2 | many | TRBD1 | TGTGCCAGCAGCCCGAACAGGGGGAGCCAGCCCCAGCATTTT | CASSPNRGSQPQHF
TRBJ2-7 | TRBV7-6 | many | TRBD2 | TGTGCCAGCAGCTTGACCGGGACTAGCGGCTACGAGCAGTACTTC | CASSLTGTSGYEQYF
TRBJ2-7 | TRBV28 | many | . | TGTGCCAGCAGTACCGTCGGACAGCTCTACGAGCAGTACTTC | CASSTVGQLYEQYF
TRBJ1-2 | TRBV7-2 | . | . | TGTGCCAGCAGCTTAGGGGCGGGGGCAGACTATGGCTACACCTTC | CASSLGAGADYGYTF
TRBJ2-2 | TRBV6-6 | many | . | TGTGCCAGCAGTTACTCGAAACGGAAGAACACCGGGGAGCTGTTTTTT | CASSYSKRKNTGELFF
TRBJ1-5 | TRBV3-1 | many | TRBD1 | TGTGCCAGCAGCCAAGAGCCAGGGGGTAATCAGCCCCAGCATTTT | CASSQEPGGNQPQHF
TRBJ1-6 | TRBV4-2 | many | TRBD1 | TGTGCCAGCAGCCAAGAGGGGGACAGGGACTGGTCACCCCTCCACTTT | CASSQEGDRDWSPLHF
TRBJ1-6 | TRBV6-1 | few | . | TGTGCCAGCAGTGAAGTTGGTGGTGGGGCGGTGAATAATTCACCCCTCCACTTT | CASSEVGGGAVNNSPLHF
TRBJ1-5 | TRBV19 | many | . | TGTGCCAGTAGTATGACGGGGTGGGATCAGCCCCAGCATTTT | CASSMTGWDQPQHF
TRBJ2-5 | TRBV5-1 | many | . | TGCGCCAGCAGCCCCGGGGGTTTCGGAGAGACCCAGTACTTC | CASSPGGFGETQYF
TRBJ2-3 | TRBV11-2 | many | TRBD2 | TGTGCCAGCAGCTTGACTCTAGCGGCTAGCACAGATACGCAGTATTTT | CASSLTLAASTDTQYF
TRBJ1-4 | TRBV5-1 | many | . | TGCGCCAGCAGCTTGGGAACAACTAATGAAAAACTGTTTTTT | CASSLGTTNEKLFF
TRBJ1-1 | TRBV6-6 | many | . | TGTGCCAGCAGTTACTCCGCGAACACTGAAGCTTTCTTT | CASSYSANTEAFF
TRBJ2-3 | TRBV24-1 | many | . | TGTGCCACCAGTGTGAGGGGGGGCCCGGGAGATACGCAGTATTTT | CATSVRGGPGDTQYF
TRBJ2-7 | TRBV4-2 | . | . | TGTGTCAGCAGCCAATATGGGCCGTGGTCCTACGAGCAGTACTTC | CVSSQYGPWSYEQYF
TRBJ2-7 | TRBV5-5 | many | TRBD1 | TGTGCCAGCAGCTTGGACGGCGGACAGGGCTACGAGCAGTACTTC | CASSLDGGQGYEQYF
TRBJ2-1 | TRBV13 | many | . | TGTGCCAGCAGCTTAGAGAATGAGCAGTTCTTC | CASSLENEQFF
TRBJ2-4 | TRBV28 | many | . | TGTGCCAGCAGTTTAGGAAAGCTAGCCAAAAACATTCAGTACTTC | CASSLGKLAKNIQYF
TRBJ2-1 | TRBV5-1 | many | TRBD1 | TGCGCCAGCAGCTTCCTGGGACAGGGGGCGGAAAATGAGCAGTTCTTC | CASSFLGQGAENEQFF
TRBJ2-1 | TRBV27 | many | . | TGTGCCAGCAGTTTTTCCAGGGGTTCCTACAATGAGCAGTTCTTC | CASSFSRGSYNEQFF
TRBJ2-3 | TRBV5-1 | many | TRBD2 | TGCGCCTGCGGTTACGGCTTTGTAGCGGGAGGGACAGATACGCAGTATTTT | CACGYGFVAGGTDTQYF
TRBJ1-1 | TRBV4-1 | many | . | TGCGCCAGCAGCCAAGCGGGCACTGAAGCTTTCTTT | CASSQAGTEAFF
TRBJ1-3 | TRBV6-5 | . | . | TGTGCCAGCAGCCCGACAGAGAGAAGAGGAAACACCATATATTTT | CASSPTERRGNTIYF
TRBJ2-2 | TRBV2 | . | . | TGTGCCAGCAGCTGGAGGCCCGCCCTCCCGGCCGGGGAGCTGTTTTTT | CASSWRPALPAGELFF
TRBJ2-5 | TRBV6-6 | many | . | TGTGCCAGCACTGCATATTCCAGCCAAGAGACCCAGTACTTC | CASTAYSSQETQYF
TRBJ1-5 | TRBV7-9 | many | TRBD1 | TGTGCCAGCAGCTTTACAGGGGGCAATCAGCCCCAGCATTTT | CASSFTGGNQPQHF
TRBJ2-4 | TRBV29-1 | many | . | TGCAGCGTTGCCACGGAGGGCATTCAGTACTTC | CSVATEGIQYF
TRBJ1-1 | TRBV5-1 | many | . | TGCGCCAGCAGCTTCCAGGGGTCGGGAAACACTGAAGCTTTCTTT | CASSFQGSGNTEAFF
TRBJ2-5 | TRBV29-1 | . | . | TGCAGCGTCATTGGGGAGGGGGCCTATACCCAAGAGACCCAGTACTTT | CSVIGEGAYTQETQYF
TRBJ1-2 | TRBV5-6 | many | . | TGTGCCAGCAGCCGGGGACGGAACTATGGCTACACCTTC | CASSRGRNYGYTF
TRBJ2-2 | TRBV29-1 | . | . | TGCAGCGTTGAACTTCAGGGGAACACCGGGGAGCTGTTTTTT | CSVELQGNTGELFF
TRBJ2-7 | TRBV27 | . | . | TGTGCCAGCAGTCCCTCCGGCACCTCCTACGAGCAGTACTTC | CASSPSGTSYEQYF